The entry below describes one T cell receptor beta chain. This sample was taken from a study of T cell changes during pregnancy in multiple sclerosis. Generated by immunoSEQ multiplex PCR, the TCRdb table keeps only in-frame clones and is missing some. The sample lists about 57,000 clones, 85% to 95% occurring once. Germline V lookup: CDR1 LGHNA, CDR2 YNFKEQ. The CDR3 is 16 residues long. V lost 0 bases and J lost 3, with 12 bases in between. The clonotype was recovered from a female donor with multiple sclerosis, enrolled in a pregnancy study. The chain is built from TRBV4-2 and TRBJ1-3, with D maybe TRBD1 (5 bases). The sequences come from CD4+ T cells from peripheral blood mononuclear cells, collected in the third trimester of pregnancy. The CDR3, as DNA: TGTGCCAGCAGCCAAGATCGTCCAGGGCTTGGAAACACCATATATTTT. Its translation is CASSQDRPGLGNTIYF.